This T cell receptor (beta chain) emerged from a study of T cell clones after liver transplantation. The study's findings and limits: Post-transplant time points were not standardized, so conclusions are preliminary.

The CDR3 sequence is 12 residues long. Looked up from germline, CDR1 is MGHRA and CDR2 is YSYEKL. Trimming shortened V by 1 base and J by 8 bases, and 5 bases separated the two germline ends. Measured with immunoSEQ multiplex PCR; TCRdb has only the in-frame clones, and not every one. Among several thousand clones listed, around 80% were seen once. As to this clone: Antigen: not known.

This specimen consisted of CD8+ T cells from blood, obtained 24 months after liver transplant. This TCR derives from a human patient who received a liver transplant. A subset of T cells may come from the graft donor. V gene TRBV4-1 combines with J gene TRBJ2-2, with D unclear. DNA for the CDR3: TGCGCCAGCAGCCAAGTTGGGGGGGAGCTGTTTTTT. Its protein product is CASSQVGGELFF.